This T cell receptor beta chain was sequenced in a study of siplizumab effects on memory and regulatory T cells. The CDR3 consists of 15 residues. The V segment lost 4 bases and the J segment 4 bases; nucleotides outside the gene matches: 4. CDR1 is SGHRS, CDR2 YFSETQ, per germline. It was about 100,000 TCR templates that were assayed per sample. The method was immunoSEQ multiplex PCR; TCRdb's version includes in-frame clones alone and lacks a portion of them. This table has 85,000 to 120,000 clones, 90% to 95% appearing once. The material sequenced was CD4+ T cells sorted from blood. The sequence was collected from a human donor in good health. The gene calls are TRBV5-1 and TRBJ2-2, with 10 bases fitting TRBD1. The CDR3 nucleotides read TGCGCCAGCAGCGCGGGACAGGGGAGCACCGGGGAGCTGTTTTTT. The encoded protein is CASSAGQGSTGELFF.